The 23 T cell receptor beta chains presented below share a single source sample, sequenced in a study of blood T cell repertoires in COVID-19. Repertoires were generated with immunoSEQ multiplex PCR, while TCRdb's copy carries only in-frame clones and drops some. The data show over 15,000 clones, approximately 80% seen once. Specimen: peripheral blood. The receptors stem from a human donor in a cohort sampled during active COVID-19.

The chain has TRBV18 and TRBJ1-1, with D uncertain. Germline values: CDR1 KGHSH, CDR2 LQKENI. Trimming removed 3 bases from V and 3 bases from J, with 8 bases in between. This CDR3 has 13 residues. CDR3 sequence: CASSPTRDTEAFF. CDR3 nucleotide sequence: TGTGCCAGCTCACCTACACGGGACACTGAAGCTTTCTTT.

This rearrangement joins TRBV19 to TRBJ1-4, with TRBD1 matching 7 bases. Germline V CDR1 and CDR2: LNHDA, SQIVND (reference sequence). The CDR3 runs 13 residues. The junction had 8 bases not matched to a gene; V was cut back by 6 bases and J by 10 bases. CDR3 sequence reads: CASSLQDRRKLFF. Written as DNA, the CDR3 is TGTGCCAGTAGCCTCCAGGACAGGAGAAAACTGTTTTTT. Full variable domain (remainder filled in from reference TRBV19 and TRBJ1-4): DGGITQSPKYLFRKEGQNVTLSCEQNLNHDAMYWYRQDPGQGLRLIYYSQIVNDFQKGDIAEGYSVSREKKESFPLTVTSAQKNPTAFYLCASSLQDRRKLFFGSGTQLSVL.

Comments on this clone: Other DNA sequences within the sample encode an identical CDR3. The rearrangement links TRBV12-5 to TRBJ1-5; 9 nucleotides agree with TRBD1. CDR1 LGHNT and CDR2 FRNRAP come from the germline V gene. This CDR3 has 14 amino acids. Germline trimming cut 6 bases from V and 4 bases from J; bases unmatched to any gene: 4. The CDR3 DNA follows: TGTGCTAGTGGGCCGGGACAGGGTAATCAGCCCCAGCATTTT. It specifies CASGPGQGNQPQHF.

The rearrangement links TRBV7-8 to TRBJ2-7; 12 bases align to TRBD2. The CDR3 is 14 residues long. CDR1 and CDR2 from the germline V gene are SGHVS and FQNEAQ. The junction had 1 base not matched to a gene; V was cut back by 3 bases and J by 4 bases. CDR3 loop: CASSFGTSGYEQYF. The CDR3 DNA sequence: TGTGCCAGCAGCTTCGGGACTAGCGGGTACGAGCAGTACTTC.

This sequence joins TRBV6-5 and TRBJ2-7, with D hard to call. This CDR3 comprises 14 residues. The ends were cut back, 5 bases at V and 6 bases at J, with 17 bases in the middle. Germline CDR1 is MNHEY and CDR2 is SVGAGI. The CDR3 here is CASSPDNRFREQYF. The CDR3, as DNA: TGTGCCAGCAGTCCCGACAATCGTTTTCGCGAGCAGTACTTC.

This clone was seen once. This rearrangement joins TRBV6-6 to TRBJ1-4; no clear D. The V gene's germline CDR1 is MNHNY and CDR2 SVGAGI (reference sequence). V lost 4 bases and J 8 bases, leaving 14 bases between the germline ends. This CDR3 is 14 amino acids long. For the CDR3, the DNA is TGTGCCAGCAGTTCAGCCGGTGGGAGGGAAAAACTGTTTTTT. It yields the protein CASSSAGGREKLFF.

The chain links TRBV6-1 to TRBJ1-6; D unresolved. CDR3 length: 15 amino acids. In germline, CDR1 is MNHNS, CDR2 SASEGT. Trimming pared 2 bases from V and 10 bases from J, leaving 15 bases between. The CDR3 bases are TGTGCCAGCAGTGAATCAGGATTCATGGCCTCACCCCTCCACTTT. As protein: CASSESGFMASPLHF.

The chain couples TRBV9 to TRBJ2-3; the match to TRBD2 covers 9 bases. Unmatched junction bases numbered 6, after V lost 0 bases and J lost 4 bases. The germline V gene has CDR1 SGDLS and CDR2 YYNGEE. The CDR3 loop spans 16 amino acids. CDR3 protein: CASSVAVTSGPDTQYF. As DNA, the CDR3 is TGTGCCAGCAGCGTAGCGGTGACTAGCGGTCCAGATACGCAGTATTTT.

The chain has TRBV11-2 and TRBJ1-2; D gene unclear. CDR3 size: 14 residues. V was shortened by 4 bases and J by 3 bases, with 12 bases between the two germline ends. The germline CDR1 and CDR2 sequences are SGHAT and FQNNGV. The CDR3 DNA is TGTGCCAGCAGCTCTAGCCGGGCATACTATGGCTACACCTTC. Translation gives CASSSSRAYYGYTF.

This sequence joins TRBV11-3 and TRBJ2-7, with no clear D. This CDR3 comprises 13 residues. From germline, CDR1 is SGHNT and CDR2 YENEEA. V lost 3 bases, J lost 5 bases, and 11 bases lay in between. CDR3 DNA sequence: TGTGCCAGCAGCTTGAGAGAGTACCACGAGCAGTACTTC. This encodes CASSLREYHEQYF.

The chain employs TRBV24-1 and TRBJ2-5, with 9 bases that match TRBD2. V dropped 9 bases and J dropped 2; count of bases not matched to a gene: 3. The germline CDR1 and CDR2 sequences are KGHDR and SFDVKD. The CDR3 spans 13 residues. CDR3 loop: CATGTSSQETQYF. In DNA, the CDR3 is TGTGCCACCGGGACTAGCAGTCAAGAGACCCAGTACTTC.

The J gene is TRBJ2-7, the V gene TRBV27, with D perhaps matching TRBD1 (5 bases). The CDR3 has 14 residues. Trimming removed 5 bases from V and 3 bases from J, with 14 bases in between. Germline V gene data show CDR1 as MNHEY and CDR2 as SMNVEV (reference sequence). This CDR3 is CASSRWGSNYEQYF. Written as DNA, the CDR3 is TGTGCCAGCAGTCGGTGGGGCAGCAACTACGAGCAGTACTTC.

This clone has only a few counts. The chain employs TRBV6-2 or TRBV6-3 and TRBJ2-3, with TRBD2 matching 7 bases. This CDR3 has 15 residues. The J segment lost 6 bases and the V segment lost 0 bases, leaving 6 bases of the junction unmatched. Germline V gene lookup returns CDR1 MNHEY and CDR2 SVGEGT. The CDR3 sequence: CASSYSSEGGDTQYF. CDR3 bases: TGTGCCAGCAGTTACTCTTCAGAGGGAGGGGATACGCAGTATTTT.

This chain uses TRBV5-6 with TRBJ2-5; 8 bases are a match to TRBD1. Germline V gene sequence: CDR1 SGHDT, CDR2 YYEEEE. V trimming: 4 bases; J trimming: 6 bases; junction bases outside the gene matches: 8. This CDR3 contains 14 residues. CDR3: CASSLTGEVQTQYF. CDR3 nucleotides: TGTGCCAGCAGCCTGACAGGGGAAGTCCAGACCCAGTACTTC.

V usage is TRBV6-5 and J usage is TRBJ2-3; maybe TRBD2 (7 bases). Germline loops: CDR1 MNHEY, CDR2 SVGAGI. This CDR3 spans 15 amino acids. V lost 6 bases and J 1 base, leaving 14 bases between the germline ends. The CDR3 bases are TGTGCCAGCAGGCCTCAGGGGAGGGGCACAGATACGCAGTATTTT. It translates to CASRPQGRGTDTQYF.

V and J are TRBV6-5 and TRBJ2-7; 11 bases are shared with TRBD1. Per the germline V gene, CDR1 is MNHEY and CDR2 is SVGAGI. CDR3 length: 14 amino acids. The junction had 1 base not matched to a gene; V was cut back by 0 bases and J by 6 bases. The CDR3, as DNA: TGTGCCAGCAGTTACTCTGGGACAGGGGGCGAGCAGTACTTC. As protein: CASSYSGTGGEQYF.

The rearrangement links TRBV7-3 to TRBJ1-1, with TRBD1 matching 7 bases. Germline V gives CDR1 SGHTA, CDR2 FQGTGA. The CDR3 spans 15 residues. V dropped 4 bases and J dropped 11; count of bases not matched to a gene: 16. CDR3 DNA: TGTGCCAGCAGCTCCACGGGACAGCCAGGGAATAGTGCTTTCTTT. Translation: CASSSTGQPGNSAFF.

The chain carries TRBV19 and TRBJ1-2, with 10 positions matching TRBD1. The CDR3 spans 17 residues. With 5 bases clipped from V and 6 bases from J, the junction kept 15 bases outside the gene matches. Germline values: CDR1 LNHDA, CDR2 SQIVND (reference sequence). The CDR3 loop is CASSPGQGIPSSHGYTF. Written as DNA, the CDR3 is TGTGCCAGTAGTCCGGGACAGGGGATCCCTTCAAGCCATGGCTACACCTTC. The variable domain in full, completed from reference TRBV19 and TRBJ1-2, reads DGGITQSPKYLFRKEGQNVTLSCEQNLNHDAMYWYRQDPGQGLRLIYYSQIVNDFQKGDIAEGYSVSREKKESFPLTVTSAQKNPTAFYLCASSPGQGIPSSHGYTFGSGTRLTVV.

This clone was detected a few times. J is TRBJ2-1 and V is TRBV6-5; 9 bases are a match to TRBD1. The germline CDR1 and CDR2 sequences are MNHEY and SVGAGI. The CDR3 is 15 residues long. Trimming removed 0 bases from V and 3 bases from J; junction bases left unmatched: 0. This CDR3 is CASSYSTGGYNEQFF. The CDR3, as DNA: TGTGCCAGCAGTTACTCGACAGGGGGCTACAATGAGCAGTTCTTC.

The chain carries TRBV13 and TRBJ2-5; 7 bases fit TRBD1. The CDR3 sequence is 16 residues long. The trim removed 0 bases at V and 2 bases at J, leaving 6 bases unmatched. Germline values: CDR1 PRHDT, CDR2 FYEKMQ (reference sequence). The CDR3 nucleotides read TGTGCCAGCAGCTTAGGTCGCCGGGACAGACAAGAGACCCAGTACTTC. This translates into CASSLGRRDRQETQYF.

The CDR3 DNA sequence: TGTGCCAGCAGCTTAGATGGGACCGGGACTAGCGGCACAGATACGCAGTATTTT. As protein: CASSLDGTGTSGTDTQYF. The chain employs TRBV11-3 and TRBJ2-3; the match to TRBD2 covers 10 bases. This CDR3 has 18 residues. The germline V gene has CDR1 SGHNT and CDR2 YENEEA. With 0 bases clipped from V and 1 base from J, the junction kept 7 bases outside the gene matches.

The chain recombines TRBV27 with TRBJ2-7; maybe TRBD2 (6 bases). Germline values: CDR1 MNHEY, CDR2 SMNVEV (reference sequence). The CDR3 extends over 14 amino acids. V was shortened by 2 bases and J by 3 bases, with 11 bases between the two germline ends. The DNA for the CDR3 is TGTGCCAGCAGTTTAGCCCGACTAGACTACGAGCAGTACTTC. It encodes CASSLARLDYEQYF.

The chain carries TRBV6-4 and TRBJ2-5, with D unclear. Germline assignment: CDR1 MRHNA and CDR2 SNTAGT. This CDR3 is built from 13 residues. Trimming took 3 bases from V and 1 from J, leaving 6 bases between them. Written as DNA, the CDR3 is TGTGCCAGCAGTGAGAACAGCCAAGAGACCCAGTACTTC. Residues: CASSENSQETQYF.